This entry lists 2 T cell receptor beta chains sequenced from one sample in a study of blood T cell repertoires in COVID-19. Generated by immunoSEQ multiplex PCR, the TCRdb table keeps only in-frame clones and is missing some. The sample holds 200,000 to 300,000 clones, over 80% seen once. Sequencing used peripheral blood. Every receptor here comes from a woman between 40 and 50 years old who had recovered from COVID-19.

This clone has more than one count but fewer than ten. The chain joins TRBV18 to TRBJ2-7; D is possibly TRBD2 (5 bases). This CDR3 is 15 amino acids long. Trimming stripped 6 bases from V and 1 base from J, with 16 bases between. The germline V gene encodes CDR1 KGHSH and CDR2 LQKENI. In DNA, the CDR3 is TGTGCCAGCTCCCGCGGGCACGGAGGTTCCTACGAGCAGTACTTC. Encoded protein: CASSRGHGGSYEQYF.

The chain joins TRBV18 to TRBJ2-7; TRBD1 matches at 7 bases. CDR3 length: 17 residues. V was pared by 4 bases and J by 2 bases, with 14 bases of the junction left unmatched. Germline CDR1 reads KGHSH; CDR2 reads LQKENI. CDR3 coding DNA: TGTGCCAGCTCACTGCAGAGGGCTGGACAGGTCACCTACGAGCAGTACTTC. Amino acids: CASSLQRAGQVTYEQYF. The full variable domain, its missing parts supplied by reference TRBV18 and TRBJ2-7, is NAGVMQNPRHLVRRRGQEARLRCSPMKGHSHVYWYRQLPEEGLKFMVYLQKENIIDESGMPKERFSAEFPKEGPSILRIQQVVRGDSAAYFCASSLQRAGQVTYEQYFGPGTRLTVT.